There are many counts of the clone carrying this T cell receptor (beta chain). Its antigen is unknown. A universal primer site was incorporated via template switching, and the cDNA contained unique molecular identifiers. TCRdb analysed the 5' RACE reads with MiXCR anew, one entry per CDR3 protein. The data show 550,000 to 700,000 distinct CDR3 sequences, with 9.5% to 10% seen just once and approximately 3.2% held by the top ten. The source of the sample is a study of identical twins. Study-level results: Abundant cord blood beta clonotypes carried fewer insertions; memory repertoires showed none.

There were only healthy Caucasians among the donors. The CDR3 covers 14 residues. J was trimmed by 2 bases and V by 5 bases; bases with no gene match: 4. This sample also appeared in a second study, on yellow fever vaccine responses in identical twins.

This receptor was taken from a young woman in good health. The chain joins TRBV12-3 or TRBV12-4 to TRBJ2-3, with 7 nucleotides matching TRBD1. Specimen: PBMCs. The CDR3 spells CASSPGGTTDTQYF. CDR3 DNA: TGTGCCAGCAGTCCAGGGGGAACCACAGATACGCAGTATTTT.